This T cell receptor (beta chain) appears in the sequencing data of a study of cytomegalovirus exposure and HLA in healthy donors. Study results and caveats: TCR sequences were mostly rare, though some public TCRs occurred in many donors. Presence/absence analyses assumed roughly uniform sequencing depth across donors.

This CDR3 contains 13 residues. CDR1 is MNHEY and CDR2 is SVGAGI in the germline V gene. The V gene end was trimmed by 7 bases and the J gene end by 2 bases; junction bases not matched to a gene: 4. Note on this clone: Its cognate antigen is unknown.

60 Vbeta and 13 Jbeta primers were used in PCR. Here immunoSEQ multiplex PCR was the method, and the copy in TCRdb shows in-frame clones only, minus some. The table for this sample gives about 130,000 clones. This receptor was obtained from a young man in good health and CMV-seronegative. Source material: PBMCs. This sequence joins TRBV6-5 and TRBJ2-5; the match to TRBD1 covers 7 bases. The CDR3 bases are TGTGCCAGCACCCCGGGACAGCAAGAGACCCAGTACTTC. This translates into CASTPGQQETQYF.